A single sample gave rise to the 14 T cell receptor beta chains below, sequenced in a study of Graves' ophthalmopathy and Graves' hyperthyroidism. Researchers took RNA transcripts and amplified TCR beta CDR3 regions from them. RT-PCR in the first round used HTBI primers; a second-round multiplex PCR followed. One entry per CDR3 protein results from TCRdb running MiXCR on the multiplex PCR reads. The data contain over a million distinct CDR3 sequences, about 40% of them singletons. Sequencing was done on a sample of peripheral blood or thyroid tissue (not recorded which). Source of these receptors: an adult man with Graves' hyperthyroidism.

This chain connects TRBV7-9 to TRBJ2-1; no definite D call. The length of the CDR3 is 14 residues. Per germline, CDR1 SEHNR and CDR2 FQNEAQ (reference sequence). V was pared by 1 base and J by 10 bases, with 14 bases between. In nucleotides, the CDR3 is TGTGCCAGCAGCTTAGGCTACGGGTCGTGGGAGCAGTTCTTC. Translation: CASSLGYGSWEQFF.

The sample holds a few counts of this clonotype. The CDR3 protein is CASSRRDTSSYEQYF. The CDR3, as DNA: TGTGCCAGCAGTAGGCGGGACACCAGCTCCTACGAGCAGTACTTC. The chain has TRBV28 and TRBJ2-7, with D perhaps assigned TRBD1 or TRBD2 (6 bases each). The CDR3 extends over 15 amino acids. CDR1 MDHEN and CDR2 SYDVKM come from the germline V gene. Trimming took 5 bases from V and 0 from J, leaving 14 bases between them.

This clonotype appeared many times. The V call is TRBV10-3, the J call TRBJ1-5; D might be TRBD1 (5 bases). This CDR3 region has 13 residues. The V gene's germline CDR1 is ENHRY and CDR2 SYGVKD. Trimming removed 6 bases from V and 6 bases from J, with 12 bases in between. The DNA of the CDR3 is TGTGCCATCAGCCGCGATGACAGTCAGCCCCAGCATTTT. Its translation is CAISRDDSQPQHF.

Ten or more counts support this clonotype. The rearrangement joins TRBV10-3 to TRBJ2-5; a possible D gene is TRBD2 (6 bases). The CDR3 has 17 amino acids. V gave up 2 bases and J gave up 2 bases, with 18 bases separating them. Germline CDR1 and CDR2: ENHRY and SYGVKD. This CDR3 is CAISEPPGGPRQETQYF. As DNA, the CDR3 is TGTGCCATCAGTGAGCCCCCCGGGGGACCCCGACAAGAGACCCAGTACTTC.

V usage is TRBV29-1 and J usage is TRBJ2-7; 11 nucleotides agree with TRBD1. After removal of 0 bases from V and 4 bases from J, the junction contained 5 bases not matched to a gene. CDR1 and CDR2 (germline): SQVTM, ANQGSEA. The CDR3 sequence is 15 residues long. This CDR3 is CSVEDLDRGRYEQYF. The CDR3 region has the DNA TGCAGCGTTGAAGATCTGGACAGGGGGCGATACGAGCAGTACTTC.

This clonotype was seen repeatedly, ten times or more. The chain combines TRBV20-1 with TRBJ1-2; D is unresolved. The V end lost 5 bases, the J end lost 8 bases, and 21 bases lay between the germline ends. Germline values: CDR1 DFQATT, CDR2 SNEGSKA (reference sequence). The CDR3 length is 14 residues. This chain's CDR3 is CSAPRPTDLGGYTF. The CDR3 DNA is TGCAGTGCTCCCCGACCTACAGATCTTGGAGGCTACACCTTC.

Points on this clonotype: The junction does not match germline at one end; this may be a read error. The rearrangement joins TRBV29-1 to TRBJ1-1; unclear D gene. Per the germline V gene, CDR1 is SQVTM and CDR2 is ANQGSEA. CDR3 size: 13 residues. For the CDR3, the DNA is TGCAGCTTTGAGGGAGTTCCGAACACTGAAGCTTTCTTT. The encoded protein is CSFEGVPNTEAFF.

The V and J genes are TRBV29-1 and TRBJ2-6; 9 bases are shared with TRBD1. This CDR3 has 16 residues. V trimming: 6 bases; J trimming: 3 bases; junction bases outside the gene matches: 9. Germline CDR1 reads SQVTM; CDR2 reads ANQGSEA. As DNA, the CDR3 is TGCAGCGTAGGGGGACAGGGAGTCTTTGGGGCCAACGTCCTGACTTTC. This sequence encodes CSVGGQGVFGANVLTF.

The chain combines TRBV4-3 with TRBJ2-7; 8 positions agree with TRBD2. The junction had 11 bases not matched to a gene; V was cut back by 4 bases and J by 3 bases. This CDR3 is 16 amino acids long. From germline, CDR1 is LGHNA and CDR2 YSLEER. CDR3 region: CASSLGPGLGDYEQYF. The CDR3 DNA follows: TGCGCCAGCAGCCTCGGGCCGGGACTAGGGGACTACGAGCAGTACTTC.

The CDR3 DNA reads as TGCGCCAGCAGCTGGAGGTCTGGAGCGGGGGGCTCCGGGGAGCTGTTTTTT. It yields the protein CASSWRSGAGGSGELFF. The chain couples TRBV5-1 to TRBJ2-2; 9 bases fit TRBD2. Per germline, CDR1 SGHRS and CDR2 YFSETQ. This CDR3 has 17 amino acids. The trim removed 3 bases at V and 6 bases at J, leaving 12 bases unmatched. Looking up the rest from reference TRBV5-1 and TRBJ2-2 gives the full variable domain: KAGVTQTPRYLIKTRGQQVTLSCSPISGHRSVSWYQQTPGQGLQFLFEYFSETQRNKGNFPGRFSGRQFSNSRSEMNVSTLELGDSALYLCASSWRSGAGGSGELFFGEGSRLTVL.

This clonotype was counted ten times or more. The genes are TRBV20-1 and TRBJ2-7; 7 bases are shared with TRBD2. V lost 0 bases and J lost 3; bases outside the gene matches: 5. Germline V CDR1 and CDR2: DFQATT, SNEGSKA (reference sequence). There are 14 residues in the CDR3. This CDR3 reads CSARDPTSVYEQYF. DNA of the CDR3: TGCAGTGCTAGAGACCCAACTAGCGTCTACGAGCAGTACTTC.

This clonotype was seen repeatedly, ten times or more. The V gene is TRBV7-2, the J gene TRBJ1-5; D call uncertain. The CDR3 is 16 residues long. The V and J ends lost 2 bases and 2 bases respectively, with 13 bases between them. CDR1 is SGHTA, CDR2 FQGNSA, per germline. The DNA for the CDR3 is TGTGCCAGCAGCTTAACCCTCGGGTCAGGCAATCAGCCCCAGCATTTT. It encodes CASSLTLGSGNQPQHF.

The sample holds many counts of this clonotype. This chain uses TRBV9 with TRBJ1-6; D is undetermined. The germline V gene has CDR1 SGDLS and CDR2 YYNGEE. CDR3 length: 16 amino acids. The V and J ends lost 0 bases and 9 bases respectively, with 16 bases between them. The CDR3 region has the DNA TGTGCCAGCAGCGTAGGACCAGGTGTCTCAAGTTCACCCCTCCACTTT. It yields the protein CASSVGPGVSSSPLHF.

The CDR3 loop is CAISYLSTRTGGSPLHF. Written as DNA, the CDR3 is TGTGCCATCAGTTACCTCTCTACGCGGACAGGGGGATCACCCCTCCACTTT. The gene calls are TRBV10-3 and TRBJ1-6; 10 nucleotides match TRBD1. CDR1 and CDR2 (germline): ENHRY, SYGVKD. V lost 5 bases, J lost 10 bases, and 14 bases stayed unmatched. CDR3 length: 17 residues.